This is a list of T cell receptor beta chains from one sample in a study of OX40 agonist ivuxolimab in advanced cancers. TCRdb's table, derived via immunoSEQ multiplex PCR, lists solely in-frame clones and lacks some. Among under 100,000 clones listed, around 90% were seen once. Here the sequenced sample was CD4+ or CD8+ T cells sorted from blood, taken in a trial of the OX40 agonist ivuxolimab. Every receptor here comes from an adult with an advanced solid tumor such as melanoma, head and neck, liver or kidney cancer. Each CDR3 is given with its conserved first and last residue. The D gene is left open where the match is weak. The size entry is marked missing in some rows and otherwise reads once, few, many or a size class.

j_call | v_call | d_call | clone_size | cdr3_aa | cdr3_nt
TRBJ1-4 | TRBV7-9 | - | - | CASKRWGDEKLFF | TGTGCCAGCAAAAGGTGGGGGGATGAAAAACTGTTTTTT
TRBJ2-7 | TRBV5-1 | - | - | CASSFEGPYEQYF | TGCGCCAGCAGCTTTGAGGGGCCGTACGAGCAGTACTTC
TRBJ1-6 | TRBV14 | - | - | CASSLHEDSPLHF | TGTGCCAGCAGCCTTCACGAGGATTCACCCCTCCACTTT
TRBJ2-7 | TRBV30 | TRBD2 | - | CAWSQDGAGVQYF | TGTGCCTGGAGCCAAGACGGGGCGGGGGTGCAGTACTTC
TRBJ2-5 | TRBV11-1 | - | - | CASSYGEGIGETQYF | TGTGCCAGCAGCTATGGCGAGGGTATAGGAGAGACCCAGTACTTC
TRBJ2-1 | TRBV18 | TRBD2 | - | CASSNGGAYNEQFF | TGTGCCAGCTCAAACGGGGGGGCTTACAATGAGCAGTTCTTC
TRBJ1-2 | TRBV7-6 | TRBD1 | - | CASSLGPPEQGIYGYTF | TGTGCCAGCAGCTTAGGACCCCCTGAACAGGGGATCTATGGCTACACCTTC
TRBJ2-1 | TRBV18 | TRBD2 | - | CASSPLAGARFDEQFF | TGTGCCAGCTCACCGCTAGCGGGAGCTCGTTTTGATGAGCAGTTCTTC
TRBJ2-5 | TRBV7-9 | TRBD2 | - | CASSFGLVEGETQYF | TGTGCCAGCAGCTTCGGACTAGTAGAAGGGGAGACCCAGTACTTC
TRBJ2-5 | TRBV7-2 | TRBD1 | - | CASSLGQGETQYF | TGTGCCAGCAGCTTGGGACAGGGGGAGACCCAGTACTTC
TRBJ1-1 | TRBV10-3 | - | - | CAISDLGVGTEAFF | TGTGCCATCAGTGATTTGGGGGTAGGAACTGAAGCTTTCTTT
TRBJ2-3 | TRBV15 | - | - | CATSRDMTADTQYF | TGTGCCACCAGCAGAGATATGACAGCAGATACGCAGTATTTT
TRBJ2-7 | TRBV5-5 | - | - | CASSLEGHSYEQYF | TGTGCCAGCAGCTTGGAGGGCCATTCCTACGAGCAGTACTTC
TRBJ2-2 | TRBV19 | TRBD2 | - | CASRGLAANTGELFF | TGTGCCAGTAGGGGACTAGCGGCGAACACCGGGGAGCTGTTTTTT
TRBJ2-5 | TRBV18 | - | - | CASSQLEGETQYF | TGTGCCAGCTCACAATTAGAGGGTGAGACCCAGTACTTC
TRBJ2-3 | TRBV6-6 | TRBD1 | - | CASSPRTGGISDTQYF | TGTGCCAGCAGCCCTCGGACAGGGGGCATTTCAGATACGCAGTATTTT
TRBJ2-7 | TRBV6-5 | - | once | CASSEAGYEQYF | TGTGCCAGCAGTGAAGCTGGTTACGAGCAGTACTTC
TRBJ2-5 | TRBV4-1 | - | - | CASSQDYAQGQETQYF | TGCGCCAGCAGCCAAGATTATGCACAGGGACAAGAGACCCAGTACTTC
TRBJ1-2 | TRBV2 | - | - | CASSGGRGYGYTF | TGTGCCAGCAGTGGCGGCAGAGGTTATGGCTACACCTTC
TRBJ2-7 | TRBV27 | - | - | CASTQNHQSSYEQYF | TGTGCCAGCACCCAAAATCATCAGAGCTCCTACGAGCAGTACTTC
TRBJ2-2 | TRBV6-1 | TRBD2 | - | CASTLLADPGELFF | TGTGCCAGCACCCTGCTAGCGGATCCCGGGGAGCTGTTTTTT
TRBJ1-2 | TRBV7-9 | - | - | CASSLGVYYGYTF | TGTGCCAGCAGCTTGGGGGTTTACTATGGCTACACCTTC
TRBJ2-1 | TRBV29-1 | - | - | CSVGTSHEQFF | TGCAGCGTTGGAACTAGCCATGAGCAGTTCTTC
TRBJ2-7 | TRBV11-3 | - | - | CASSSFHGEQYF | TGTGCCAGCAGTTCGTTTCACGGCGAGCAGTACTTC
TRBJ2-6 | TRBV5-5 | - | - | CASSLDIVYSSGANVLTF | TGTGCCAGCAGCCTAGATATAGTCTACAGTTCTGGGGCCAACGTCCTGACTTTC
TRBJ2-5 | TRBV9 | TRBD1 | - | CASNRDSYQETQYF | TGTGCCAGCAACCGGGACAGCTACCAAGAGACCCAGTACTTC
TRBJ2-5 | TRBV30 | - | - | CAWSVPGGEETQYF | TGTGCCTGGAGTGTACCGGGGGGCGAAGAGACCCAGTACTTC
TRBJ2-4 | TRBV5-1 | - | once | CASSLAGWSGNIQYF | TGCGCCAGCAGCTTGGCGGGATGGAGTGGAAACATTCAGTACTTC
TRBJ2-1 | TRBV4-2 | TRBD2 | - | CASSQEGTSGANEQFF | TGTGCCAGCAGCCAAGAGGGGACTAGCGGAGCCAATGAGCAGTTCTTC
TRBJ2-1 | TRBV10-3 | TRBD2 | - | CAIKQREGYNEQFF | TGTGCCATCAAGCAGCGGGAGGGTTACAATGAGCAGTTCTTC
TRBJ2-5 | TRBV6-5 | - | - | CAVKGGEETQYF | TGTGCCGTAAAGGGGGGCGAAGAGACCCAGTACTTC
TRBJ2-3 | TRBV6-5 | - | - | CASSLQVGTDTQYF | TGTGCCAGCAGCCTACAGGTCGGCACAGATACGCAGTATTTT
TRBJ2-2 | TRBV18 | - | - | CASSPGDFTGELFF | TGTGCCAGCTCACCAGGGGACTTCACCGGGGAGCTGTTTTTT
TRBJ1-3 | TRBV19 | TRBD1 | once | CASHHRGRDGNTIYF | TGTGCCTCACACCACAGGGGGCGGGATGGAAACACCATATATTTT
TRBJ2-1 | TRBV5-8 | TRBD1 | - | CASSLGGGYNEQFF | TGTGCCAGCAGCTTAGGGGGCGGATACAATGAGCAGTTCTTC
TRBJ2-7 | TRBV6-1 | - | - | CASSEGGGPYEQYF | TGTGCCAGCAGTGAAGGCGGGGGCCCCTACGAGCAGTACTTC
TRBJ2-5 | TRBV5-1 | - | once | CASSFQEGAQETQYF | TGCGCCAGCAGCTTTCAGGAGGGGGCCCAAGAGACCCAGTACTTC
TRBJ1-1 | TRBV10-2 | TRBD1 | - | CASRATGANTEAFF | TGCGCCAGCAGGGCGACAGGGGCCAACACTGAAGCTTTCTTT
TRBJ2-2 | TRBV5-5 | - | - | CASSTDSTNTGELFF | TGTGCCAGCAGCACCGACAGCACGAACACCGGGGAGCTGTTTTTT
TRBJ2-7 | TRBV18 | - | once | CASSPPQGSYEQYF | TGTGCCAGCTCACCTCCGCAGGGCTCCTACGAGCAGTACTTC
TRBJ1-4 | TRBV2 | TRBD1 | once | CASSADRGNEKLFF | TGTGCCAGCAGCGCGGACAGGGGTAATGAAAAACTGTTTTTT
TRBJ2-1 | TRBV2 | - | - | CASRMARGGDEQFF | TGTGCCAGCAGGATGGCCCGCGGGGGCGATGAGCAGTTCTTC
TRBJ2-1 | TRBV7-8 | TRBD2 | - | CASSLDQIPLAGASSYNEQFF | TGTGCCAGCAGCTTAGATCAAATACCCCTAGCGGGAGCTAGCTCCTACAATGAGCAGTTCTTC
TRBJ2-7 | TRBV5-1 | - | few | CASSDDFDEQYF | TGCGCCAGCAGCGACGACTTCGACGAGCAGTACTTC
TRBJ2-7 | TRBV9 | TRBD2 | - | CASSVASGTSYEQYF | TGTGCCAGCAGCGTAGCTAGCGGGACCTCCTACGAGCAGTACTTC
TRBJ2-7 | TRBV9 | - | - | CASSPGGVPEQYF | TGTGCCAGCAGCCCTGGGGGAGTGCCCGAGCAGTACTTC
TRBJ1-4 | TRBV4-2 | - | - | CASSQDYGAAVTTNEKLFF | TGTGCCAGCAGCCAAGATTACGGGGCAGCAGTAACAACTAATGAAAAACTGTTTTTT
TRBJ2-5 | TRBV11-3 | TRBD1 | - | CASSLTVTGDVETQYF | TGTGCCAGCAGCCTAACGGTGACAGGGGACGTAGAGACCCAGTACTTC
TRBJ1-2 | TRBV9 | - | - | CASRPQDRSYGYTF | TGTGCCAGCAGGCCCCAGGACAGAAGCTATGGCTACACCTTC